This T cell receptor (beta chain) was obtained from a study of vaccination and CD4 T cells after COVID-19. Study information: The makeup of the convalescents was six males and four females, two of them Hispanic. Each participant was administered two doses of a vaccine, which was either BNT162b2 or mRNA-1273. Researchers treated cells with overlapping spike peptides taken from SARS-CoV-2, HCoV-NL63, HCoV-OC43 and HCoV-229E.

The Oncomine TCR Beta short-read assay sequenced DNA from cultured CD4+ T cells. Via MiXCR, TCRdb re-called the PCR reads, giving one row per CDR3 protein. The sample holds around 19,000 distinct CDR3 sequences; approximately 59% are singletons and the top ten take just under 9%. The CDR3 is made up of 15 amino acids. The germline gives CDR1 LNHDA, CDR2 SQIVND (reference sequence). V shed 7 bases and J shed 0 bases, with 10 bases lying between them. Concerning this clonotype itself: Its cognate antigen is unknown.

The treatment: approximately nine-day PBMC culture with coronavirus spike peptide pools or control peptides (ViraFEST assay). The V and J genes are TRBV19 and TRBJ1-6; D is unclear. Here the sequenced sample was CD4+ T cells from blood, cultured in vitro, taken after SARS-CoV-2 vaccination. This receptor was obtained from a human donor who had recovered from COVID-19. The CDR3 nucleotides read TGTGCCAGTACGTTAGCGAGCTCCTATAATTCACCCCTCCACTTT. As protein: CASTLASSYNSPLHF.